The T cell receptor beta chain under discussion was sequenced for a study of blood T cell repertoires in COVID-19. Germline CDR1 SGHTA, CDR2 FQGNSA. CDR3 length: 15 residues. J gave up 4 bases and V 4 bases, and 6 bases lay outside the gene matches. Original analysis: Amplification of reference gene primers was used by the study to estimate nucleated cell counts. Produced via immunoSEQ multiplex PCR; TCRdb's table is partial and in-frame only. The V and J calls and the clone size are those of that table, but D and trimming were determined from the DNA. The sample includes a few hundred thousand clones, 70% to 90% of them seen just once.

This sequence was found in a woman in her 70s with acute or convalescent COVID-19. The chain combines TRBV7-2 with TRBJ1-5, with 8 bases matching TRBD1. Sequences were obtained from peripheral blood. DNA for the CDR3: TGTGCCAGCAGCTATCGGACAGGGCGTAATCAGCCCCAGCATTTT. As protein: CASSYRTGRNQPQHF.